The 21 T cell receptor beta chains below all came from one sample that was sequenced in a study of human T cells and chemical hapten exposure. TCRdb used MiXCR to reprocess the RACE reads, holding one entry per CDR3 protein. The sample holds approximately 92,000 distinct CDR3 sequences, 9.5% to 12% seen once. This sample's time point: patch test 2, 6 weeks after DPC sensitization. Treatment given: therapeutic diphenylcyclopropenone sensitization with weekly scalp DPC. The source was whole blood, collected in connection with sensitization to the hapten diphenylcyclopropenone (DPC). The receptors stem from a woman aged 35 to 49 with alopecia areata. Some clones in this sample may be carry-over from other donors' samples.

The chain uses TRBV12-3 or TRBV12-4 and TRBJ1-5; a possible D gene is TRBD1 (6 bases). V was cut by 3 bases and J by 5 bases, with 11 bases left in between. The length of the CDR3 is 14 residues. In nucleotides, the CDR3 is TGTGCCAGCAGTTTTGGGGGGCAGGATCAGCCCCAGCATTTT. It is translated as CASSFGGQDQPQHF.

There are many counts of this clonotype. CDR3 coding DNA: TGTGCCAGCAATTTCCGTGGACTAGCGGGGGGGCTTACCGGGGAGCTGTTTTTT. It translates to CASNFRGLAGGLTGELFF. This rearrangement joins TRBV12-3 or TRBV12-4 to TRBJ2-2, with TRBD2 identical over 15 bases. The V gene end was trimmed by 7 bases and the J gene end by 5 bases; junction bases not matched to a gene: 11. This CDR3 region has 18 residues.

V is TRBV7-9 and J is TRBJ2-5, with 12 bases that match TRBD1. Germline CDR1 and CDR2: SEHNR and FQNEAQ (reference sequence). V was clipped by 1 base and J by 7 bases; unmatched bases: 1. The CDR3 is 14 amino acids. The CDR3 bases are TGTGCCAGCAGCTTAGAGGGACAGGGGGCGACCCAGTACTTC. Its protein product is CASSLEGQGATQYF.

This clonotype was found a few times. The CDR3 spells CATSLDRLAGYEQYF. CDR3 coding DNA: TGTGCCACCAGCCTAGACCGACTAGCGGGGTACGAGCAGTACTTC. V usage is TRBV15 and J usage is TRBJ2-7; 11 nucleotides match TRBD2. V was clipped by 5 bases and J by 4 bases; unmatched bases: 7. This CDR3 has 15 amino acids. Germline V gene data show CDR1 as LNHNV and CDR2 as YYDKDF (reference sequence). Based on the CDR3 plus reference TRBV15 and TRBJ2-7, the full variable domain is DAMVIQNPRYQVTQFGKPVTLSCSQTLNHNVMYWYQQKSSQAPKLLFHYYDKDFNNEADTPDNFQSRRPNTSFCFLDIRSPGLGDTAMYLCATSLDRLAGYEQYFGPGTRLTVT.

This clonotype was recorded at least ten times. The V gene is TRBV13, the J gene TRBJ1-1; 8 nucleotides agree with TRBD1. The V gene end was trimmed by 3 bases and the J gene end by 4 bases; junction bases not matched to a gene: 1. Germline assignment: CDR1 PRHDT and CDR2 FYEKMQ (reference sequence). The CDR3 consists of 13 residues. The CDR3: CASSLGQATEAFF. The CDR3 DNA is TGTGCCAGCAGCTTGGGACAGGCCACTGAAGCTTTCTTT.

The genes are TRBV6-5 and TRBJ2-1, with D possibly called TRBD1 or TRBD2 (6 bases each). The CDR3 consists of 13 residues. CDR1 and CDR2 (germline): MNHEY, SVGAGI. Trimming removed 2 bases from V and 10 bases from J, with 12 bases in between. DNA for the CDR3: TGTGCCAGCAGTTACATGGGGGGCTGGGAGCAGTTCTTC. Translating gives CASSYMGGWEQFF.

The sample holds many counts of this clonotype. The gene calls are TRBV7-7 and TRBJ2-7, with 11 bases identical to TRBD2. This CDR3 has 20 amino acids. The ends lost 5 bases at V and 1 base at J; junction bases unmatched: 19. The germline gives CDR1 SSHAT, CDR2 FNYEAQ (reference sequence). The CDR3 is CASSPSPGLAAHATSYEQYF. The CDR3 region has the DNA TGTGCCAGCAGCCCATCTCCGGGACTAGCGGCACATGCTACTTCCTACGAGCAGTACTTC.

In its sample, this clonotype was seen once. With a much larger clone just one base away, this may be a read error. The chain recombines TRBV6-1 with TRBJ1-1, with D unclear. The CDR3 is made up of 13 amino acids. Germline CDR1 and CDR2: MNHNS and SASEGT. The CDR3 DNA reads as TGTGCCTGCAGCCCCCACGTACTCCCTGAAGCTTTCTTT. This sequence encodes CACSPHVLPEAFF.

V is TRBV20-1 and J is TRBJ2-7, with a tentative D call TRBD1 (5 bases). The V gene lost 3 bases and the J gene lost 0 bases, with 12 bases spanning the gap. CDR1 and CDR2 (germline): DFQATT, SNEGSKA (reference sequence). CDR3 length: 14 amino acids. CDR3 region: CSASRGAVSYEQYF. The CDR3 DNA reads as TGCAGTGCTAGCCGTGGGGCGGTCTCCTACGAGCAGTACTTC.

This clonotype was recorded at least ten times. CDR3 coding DNA: TGTGCCAGCAGTTACGAAGGGGCAGAAGCTTTCTTT. It yields the protein CASSYEGAEAFF. The chain couples TRBV6-5 to TRBJ1-1; D perhaps matches TRBD1 (5 bases). Germline V gives CDR1 MNHEY, CDR2 SVGAGI. Trimming shortened V by 2 bases and J by 8 bases, and 9 bases separated the two germline ends. The CDR3 totals 12 residues.

V usage is TRBV20-1 and J usage is TRBJ1-6, with 7 bases aligning to TRBD1. The germline V gene has CDR1 DFQATT and CDR2 SNEGSKA (reference sequence). The CDR3 extends over 13 amino acids. V was clipped by 4 bases and J by 7 bases; unmatched bases: 4. CDR3 protein: CSATRQGNSPLHF. The DNA of the CDR3 is TGCAGTGCTACCCGACAGGGCAATTCACCCCTCCACTTT.

The chain carries TRBV6-2 or TRBV6-3 and TRBJ2-3, with D possibly called TRBD1 or TRBD2 (5 bases each). Germline lookup yields CDR1 MNHEY and CDR2 SVGEGT. The CDR3 consists of 17 residues. Trimming took 2 bases from V and 3 from J, leaving 18 bases between them. CDR3 loop: CASSYLVQGRETDTQYF. CDR3 nucleotide sequence: TGTGCCAGCAGTTACCTAGTCCAGGGAAGGGAGACAGATACGCAGTATTTT.

A single count supports this clonotype. The V and J genes are TRBV3-1 and TRBJ2-1; TRBD2 matches 12 bases. The CDR3 has 16 amino acids. Per the germline V gene, CDR1 is LGHDT and CDR2 is YNNKEL (reference sequence). V shed 2 bases, J shed 8 bases, and the junction held 7 bases outside the gene matches. The CDR3, as DNA: TGTGCCAGCAGCCAAAGAGCTAGCGGGGGGGTCCATGAGCAGTTCTTC. This encodes CASSQRASGGVHEQFF.

This clonotype came up many times. The chain combines TRBV10-3 with TRBJ2-1, with 8 bases that match TRBD2. Germline V gene lookup returns CDR1 ENHRY and CDR2 SYGVKD. The CDR3 is 11 amino acids. V trimming: 9 bases; J trimming: 9 bases; junction bases outside the gene matches: 4. The CDR3 loop reads CAINRGGEQFF. For the CDR3, the DNA is TGTGCCATAAACCGGGGGGGTGAGCAGTTCTTC.

This clonotype has at least ten counts. V is TRBV9 and J is TRBJ2-3; 9 bases fit TRBD2. With V trimmed by 4 bases and J by 6 bases, 15 bases remained unmatched. CDR1 and CDR2 (germline): SGDLS, YYNGEE. This CDR3 has 17 amino acids. CDR3 protein: CASSPRGAGGSLDTQYF. The CDR3 bases are TGTGCCAGCAGCCCGCGAGGAGCGGGGGGATCTCTCGATACGCAGTATTTT.

V gene TRBV10-3 combines with J gene TRBJ1-2; D not resolved. V lost 0 bases and J lost 4, with 3 bases in between. CDR1 is ENHRY and CDR2 is SYGVKD in the germline V gene. The CDR3 is made up of 12 amino acids. In DNA, the CDR3 is TGTGCCATCAGTGAGTCTCTCTATGGCTACACCTTC. It yields the protein CAISESLYGYTF.

This clonotype was recorded at least ten times. The chain joins TRBV10-3 to TRBJ2-1; D gene ambiguous. This CDR3 contains 12 residues. CDR1 and CDR2 from the germline V gene are ENHRY and SYGVKD. The V end lost 0 bases, the J end lost 7 bases, and 4 bases lay between the germline ends. CDR3 sequence: CAISESANEQFF. CDR3 coding DNA: TGTGCCATCAGTGAGTCGGCTAATGAGCAGTTCTTC.

The J gene is TRBJ2-1, the V gene TRBV11-2; 9 nucleotides agree with TRBD2. This CDR3 region has 16 residues. Germline-derived CDR1 and CDR2 are SGHAT and FQNNGV. With V trimmed by 6 bases and J by 9 bases, 15 bases remained unmatched. CDR3 region: CASRSGSREGPGEQFF. Here the CDR3 DNA reads TGTGCCAGCAGGTCCGGGTCGCGGGAGGGCCCGGGTGAGCAGTTCTTC. The whole variable domain, filled in from reference TRBV11-2 and TRBJ2-1, reads EAGVAQSPRYKIIEKRQSVAFWCNPISGHATLYWYQQILGQGPKLLIQFQNNGVVDDSQLPKDRFSAERLKGVDSTLKIQPAKLEDSAVYLCASRSGSREGPGEQFFGPGTRLTVL.

This clonotype was picked up many times. The V and J genes are TRBV20-1 and TRBJ1-2, with a tentative D call TRBD1 (6 bases). The CDR3 extends over 13 amino acids. With 3 bases removed from V and 5 bases from J, the gap between germline ends came to 13 bases. In germline, CDR1 is DFQATT, CDR2 SNEGSKA (reference sequence). The CDR3 here is CSARDSSSYGYTF. CDR3 DNA sequence: TGCAGTGCTAGGGACAGTAGTTCTTATGGCTACACCTTC.

CDR3 sequence reads: CASSLGGGYNTEAFF. CDR3 in DNA: TGTGCCAGCAGCTTAGGAGGGGGCTACAACACTGAAGCTTTCTTT. The chain combines TRBV7-9 with TRBJ1-1; 7 bases are shared with TRBD1. CDR3 size: 15 residues. Germline lookup yields CDR1 SEHNR and CDR2 FQNEAQ (reference sequence). With 1 base clipped from V and 2 bases from J, the junction kept 4 bases outside the gene matches.

This clonotype turned up a few times. This chain joins TRBV7-6 and TRBJ1-2; no definite D call. The V end lost 5 bases, the J end lost 7 bases, and 14 bases lay between the germline ends. The CDR3 loop spans 13 amino acids. Germline-derived CDR1 and CDR2 are SGHVS and FNYEAQ. CDR3 bases: TGTGCCAGCAGCCACCCCATTGGGGTTGGCTACACCTTC. Its translation: CASSHPIGVGYTF.